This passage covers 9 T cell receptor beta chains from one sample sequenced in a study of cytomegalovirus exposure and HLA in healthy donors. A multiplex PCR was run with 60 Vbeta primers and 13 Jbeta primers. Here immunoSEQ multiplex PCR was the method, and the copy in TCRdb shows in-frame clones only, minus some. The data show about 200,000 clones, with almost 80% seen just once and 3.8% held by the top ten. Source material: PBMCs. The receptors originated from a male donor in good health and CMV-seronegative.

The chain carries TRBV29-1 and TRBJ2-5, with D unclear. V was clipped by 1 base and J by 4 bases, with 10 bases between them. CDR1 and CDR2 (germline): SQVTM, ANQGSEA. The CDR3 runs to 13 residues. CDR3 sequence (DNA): TGCAGCGTTGAAGGACAACTCGGAGAGACCCAGTACTTC. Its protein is CSVEGQLGETQYF.

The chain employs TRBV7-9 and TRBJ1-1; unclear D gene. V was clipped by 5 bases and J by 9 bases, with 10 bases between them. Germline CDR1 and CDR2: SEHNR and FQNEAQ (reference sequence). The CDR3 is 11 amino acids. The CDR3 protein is CASSITAKAFF. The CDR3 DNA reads TGTGCCAGCAGCATTACAGCAAAAGCTTTCTTT. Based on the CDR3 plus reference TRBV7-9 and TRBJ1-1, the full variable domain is DTGVSQNPRHKITKRGQNVTFRCDPISEHNRLYWYRQTLGQGPEFLTYFQNEAQLEKSRLLSDRFSAERPKGSFSTLEIQRTEQGDSAMYLCASSITAKAFFGQGTRLTVV.

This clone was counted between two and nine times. CDR3 residues: CASSAGQNQPQHF. DNA for the CDR3: TGTGCCAGCAGCGCTGGCCAAAATCAGCCCCAGCATTTT. This sequence joins TRBV7-9 and TRBJ1-5; D is unresolved. The CDR3 is 13 amino acids. Germline values: CDR1 SEHNR, CDR2 FQNEAQ (reference sequence). V dropped 5 bases and J dropped 4 bases, with 9 bases sitting between them.

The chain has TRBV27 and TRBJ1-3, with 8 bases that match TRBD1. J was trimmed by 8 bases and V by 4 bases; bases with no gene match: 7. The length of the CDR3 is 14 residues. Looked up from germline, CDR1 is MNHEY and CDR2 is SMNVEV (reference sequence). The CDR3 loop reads CASSYQGASDTIYF. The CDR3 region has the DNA TGTGCCAGCAGTTATCAGGGGGCTTCGGACACCATATATTTT.

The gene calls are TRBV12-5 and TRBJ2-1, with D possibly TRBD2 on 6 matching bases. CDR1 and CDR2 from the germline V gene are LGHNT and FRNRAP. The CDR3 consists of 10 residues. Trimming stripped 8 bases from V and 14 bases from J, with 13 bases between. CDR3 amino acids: CASPSGPEFF. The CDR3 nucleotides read TGTGCTAGTCCCAGCGGGCCCGAGTTCTTC.

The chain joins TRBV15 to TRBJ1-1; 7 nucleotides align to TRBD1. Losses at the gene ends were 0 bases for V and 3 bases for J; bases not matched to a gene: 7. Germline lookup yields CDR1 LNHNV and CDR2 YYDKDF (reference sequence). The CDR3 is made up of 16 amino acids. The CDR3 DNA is TGTGCCACCAGCAGAGAAGACAGGGCCCCGGACACTGAAGCTTTCTTT. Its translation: CATSREDRAPDTEAFF. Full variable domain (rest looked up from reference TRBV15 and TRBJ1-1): DAMVIQNPRYQVTQFGKPVTLSCSQTLNHNVMYWYQQKSSQAPKLLFHYYDKDFNNEADTPDNFQSRRPNTSFCFLDIRSPGLGDTAMYLCATSREDRAPDTEAFFGQGTRLTVV.

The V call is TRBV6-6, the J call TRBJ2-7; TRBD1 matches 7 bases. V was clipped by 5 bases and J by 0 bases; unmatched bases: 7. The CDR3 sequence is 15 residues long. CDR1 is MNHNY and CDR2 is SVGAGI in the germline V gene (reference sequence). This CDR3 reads CASSKGQRSSYEQYF. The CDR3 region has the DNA TGTGCCAGCAGTAAGGGACAGCGAAGCTCCTACGAGCAGTACTTC.

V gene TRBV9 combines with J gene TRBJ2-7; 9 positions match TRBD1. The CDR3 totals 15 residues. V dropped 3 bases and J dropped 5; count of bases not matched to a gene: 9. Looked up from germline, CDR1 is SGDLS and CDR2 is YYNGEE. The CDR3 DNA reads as TGTGCCAGCAGCGCCTCCGGGACAGGGTCGGACGAGCAGTACTTC. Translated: CASSASGTGSDEQYF.

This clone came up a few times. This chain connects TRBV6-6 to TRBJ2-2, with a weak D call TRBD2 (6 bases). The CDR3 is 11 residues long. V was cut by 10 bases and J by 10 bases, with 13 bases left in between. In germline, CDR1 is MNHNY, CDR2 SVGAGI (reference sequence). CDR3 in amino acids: CATCGNAELFF. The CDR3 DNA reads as TGTGCCACATGCGGGAATGCGGAGCTGTTTTTT.